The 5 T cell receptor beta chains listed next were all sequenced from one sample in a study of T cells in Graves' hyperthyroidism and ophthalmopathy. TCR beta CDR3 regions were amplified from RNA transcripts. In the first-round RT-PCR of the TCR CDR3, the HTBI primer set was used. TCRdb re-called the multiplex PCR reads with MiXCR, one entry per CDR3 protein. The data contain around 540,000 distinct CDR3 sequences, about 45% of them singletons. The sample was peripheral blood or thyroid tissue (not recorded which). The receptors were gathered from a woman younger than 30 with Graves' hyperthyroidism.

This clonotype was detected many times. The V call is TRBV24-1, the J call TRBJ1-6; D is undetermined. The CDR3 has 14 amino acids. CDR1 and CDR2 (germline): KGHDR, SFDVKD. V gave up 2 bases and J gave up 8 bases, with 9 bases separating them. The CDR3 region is CATSDSTGYSPLHF. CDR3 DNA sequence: TGTGCCACCAGTGATTCGACGGGGTATTCACCCCTCCACTTT.

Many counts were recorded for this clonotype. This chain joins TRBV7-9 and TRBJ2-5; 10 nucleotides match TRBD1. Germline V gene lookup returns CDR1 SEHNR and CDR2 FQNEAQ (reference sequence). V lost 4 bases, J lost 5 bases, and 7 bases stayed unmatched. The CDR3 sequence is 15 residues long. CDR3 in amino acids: CASSYGDRGWETQYF. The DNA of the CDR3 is TGTGCCAGCAGCTACGGGGACAGGGGTTGGGAGACCCAGTACTTC. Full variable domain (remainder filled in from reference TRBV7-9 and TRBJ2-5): DTGVSQNPRHKITKRGQNVTFRCDPISEHNRLYWYRQTLGQGPEFLTYFQNEAQLEKSRLLSDRFSAERPKGSFSTLEIQRTEQGDSAMYLCASSYGDRGWETQYFGPGTRLLVL.

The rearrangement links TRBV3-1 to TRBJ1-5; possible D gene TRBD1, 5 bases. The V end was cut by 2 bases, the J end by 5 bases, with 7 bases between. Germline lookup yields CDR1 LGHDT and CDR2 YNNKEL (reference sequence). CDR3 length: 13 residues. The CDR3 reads CASSQQGYQPQHF. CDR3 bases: TGTGCCAGCAGCCAACAGGGTTATCAGCCCCAGCATTTT.

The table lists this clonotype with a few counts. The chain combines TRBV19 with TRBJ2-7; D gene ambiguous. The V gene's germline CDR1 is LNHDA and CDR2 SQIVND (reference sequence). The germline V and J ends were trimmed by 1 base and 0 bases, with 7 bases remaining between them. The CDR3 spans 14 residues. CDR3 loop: CASSIGSGSYEQYF. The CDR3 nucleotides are TGTGCCAGTAGTATAGGTTCAGGCTCCTACGAGCAGTACTTC.

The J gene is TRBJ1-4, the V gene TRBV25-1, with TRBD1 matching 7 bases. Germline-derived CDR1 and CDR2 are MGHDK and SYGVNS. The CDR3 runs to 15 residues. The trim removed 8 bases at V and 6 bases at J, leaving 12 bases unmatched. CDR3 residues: CASRTSTGFDEKLFF. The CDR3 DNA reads TGTGCCAGCCGGACCTCGACAGGGTTTGATGAAAAACTGTTTTTT.